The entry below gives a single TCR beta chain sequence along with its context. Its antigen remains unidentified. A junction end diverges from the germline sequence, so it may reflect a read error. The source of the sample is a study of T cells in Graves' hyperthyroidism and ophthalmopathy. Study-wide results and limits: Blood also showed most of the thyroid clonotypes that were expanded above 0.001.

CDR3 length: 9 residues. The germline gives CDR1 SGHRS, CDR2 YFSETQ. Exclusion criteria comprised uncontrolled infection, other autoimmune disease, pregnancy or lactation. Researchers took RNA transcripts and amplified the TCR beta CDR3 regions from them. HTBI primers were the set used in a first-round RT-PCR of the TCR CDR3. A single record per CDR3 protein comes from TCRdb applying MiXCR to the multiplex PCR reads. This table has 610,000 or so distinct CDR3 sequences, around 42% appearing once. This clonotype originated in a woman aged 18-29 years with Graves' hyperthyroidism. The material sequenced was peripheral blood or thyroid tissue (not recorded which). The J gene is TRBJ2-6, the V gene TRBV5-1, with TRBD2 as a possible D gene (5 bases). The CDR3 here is CASSLVEGF. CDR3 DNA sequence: TGCGCCAGCAGCTTGGTCGAGGGTTTC.